This is a list of T cell receptor beta chains from one sample in a study of T cell repertoires and HLA-DP antigens. No antigen has been assigned to these receptors. Sequenced by immunoSEQ multiplex PCR; TCRdb stores in-frame clones only, minus some. The data hold 55,000 to 80,000 clones, with about four fifths observed a single time. Sequenced sample: CD4+ T cells from PBMCs. These receptor sequences come from a man aged 60 to 75 in good health and CMV-seronegative. CDR3s include the opening cysteine and the closing phenylalanine or tryptophan. The D gene is left open where the match is weak. Clone size appears in some rows only: once, few, many, or a class for an expanded clone.

d_call j_call clone_size v_call cdr3_nt cdr3_aa
NA TRBJ1-6 few TRBV5-6 TGTGCCAGCAGCTTGGATTGGGACGGGGCCCTCCACTTT CASSLDWDGALHF
NA TRBJ2-6 NA TRBV5-1 TGCGCCAGCAGCTCGCAGGGTTCCGGGGCCAACGTCCTGACTTTC CASSSQGSGANVLTF
NA TRBJ1-1 NA TRBV2 TGTGCCAGCACAGGGGAGGCGACTGAAGCTTTCTTT CASTGEATEAFF
TRBD1 TRBJ2-5 NA TRBV18 TGTGCCAGCTCATCTATACAGGGGGCTCCAGAGACCCAGTACTTC CASSSIQGAPETQYF
NA TRBJ1-5 NA TRBV10-3 TGTGCCATCAGTGAGTCAGTAGTCAGACATAGCAATCAGCCCCAGCATTTT CAISESVVRHSNQPQHF
NA TRBJ1-2 NA TRBV30 TGTGCCTGGAGTGTAGAGGCAAGCGGTGGCTACACCTTC CAWSVEASGGYTF
NA TRBJ2-6 NA TRBV18 TGTGCCAGCTCACCATCCGGGGCCAACGTCCTGACTTTC CASSPSGANVLTF
NA TRBJ2-1 NA TRBV5-1 TGCGCCAGCAGCTCACTAAACCCACCCAATGAGCAGTTCTTC CASSSLNPPNEQFF
NA TRBJ2-7 few TRBV18 TGTGCCAGCTCACGGGAGGGGGACGAGCAGTACTTC CASSREGDEQYF
NA TRBJ2-7 NA TRBV6-4 TGTGCCAGCAGTGACCTCGACGGATACCCTGGGCACGAGACCTACGAGCAGTACTTC CASSDLDGYPGHETYEQYF
NA TRBJ1-1 NA TRBV15 TGTGCCACCAGCAGAGATCCGGGGGTAAACACTGAAGCTTTCTTT CATSRDPGVNTEAFF
NA TRBJ2-1 NA TRBV2 TGTGCCAGCAGTGCTTGGGTTTTCAATGAGCAGTTCTTC CASSAWVFNEQFF
NA TRBJ2-5 NA TRBV5-1 TGCGCCAGCAGCTTAATATCAAGGACGGTCGAAAGGGAGACCCAGTACTTC CASSLISRTVERETQYF
NA TRBJ1-1 few TRBV28 TGTGCCAGCAGTTTGGGAGGAGATTTGAACACTGAAGCTTTCTTT CASSLGGDLNTEAFF
TRBD2 TRBJ2-1 once TRBV9 TGTGCCAGCAGCGTAGCTCTAGCGGGATACAATGAGCAGTTCTTC CASSVALAGYNEQFF
TRBD2 TRBJ2-2 NA TRBV6-1 TGTGCCAGCAAACTAGCGGGGGGGAACACCGGGGAGCTGTTTTTT CASKLAGGNTGELFF
NA TRBJ1-2 once TRBV6-5 TGTGCCAGCAGTAGCAGGGGAAGTTATGGCTACACCTTC CASSSRGSYGYTF
NA TRBJ1-2 NA TRBV29-1 TGCAGCGTTGGGACAGCGATGACTTATGGCTACACCTTC CSVGTAMTYGYTF
TRBD2 TRBJ2-5 NA TRBV19 TGTGCCAGCGGAGGCGGGAGAGGAGAGACCCAGTACTTC CASGGGRGETQYF
NA TRBJ1-1 NA TRBV6-6 TGTGCCAGCAGTTACTCGAACCGGGGGCCGCCATCAGGCGCTTTCTTT CASSYSNRGPPSGAFF
NA TRBJ1-2 NA TRBV6-1 TGTGCCAGCAGTGATCTAATCAGACATAACTATGGCTACACCTTC CASSDLIRHNYGYTF
NA TRBJ2-1 NA TRBV5-6 TGTGCCAGCAGCTTGGACGGTATGAGCTCCTACAATGAGCAGTTCTTC CASSLDGMSSYNEQFF
NA TRBJ1-1 NA TRBV18 TGTGCCAGCTCACCCACGGGGGGCCTGAACACTGAAGCTTTCTTT CASSPTGGLNTEAFF
TRBD1 TRBJ2-1 NA TRBV28 TGTGCCAGCAGCCCACGACAGGGTACTGAGCAGTTCTTC CASSPRQGTEQFF
NA TRBJ1-6 few TRBV11-2 TGTGCCAGCAGCTTAGCGGTCAGAGTCTATAATTCACCCCTCCACTTT CASSLAVRVYNSPLHF
NA TRBJ1-4 NA TRBV30 TGTGCCTGGAGTGCGGGACGGTCTAATGAAAAACTGTTTTTT CAWSAGRSNEKLFF
NA TRBJ1-5 NA TRBV13 TGTGCCAGCAGCCTACAAGATCAGCCCCAGCATTTT CASSLQDQPQHF
TRBD2 TRBJ2-5 NA TRBV7-2 TGTGCCAGCAGCTTAGTAGGACTAGCGGAAGAGACCCAGTACTTC CASSLVGLAEETQYF
NA TRBJ2-7 NA TRBV6-1 TGTGCCACCGTAAACGGGGAGCAGTACTTC CATVNGEQYF
TRBD2 TRBJ2-1 NA TRBV11-3 TGTGCCAGCAGCATTGGGACTAGCGGGTACAATGAGCAGTTCTTC CASSIGTSGYNEQFF
TRBD1 TRBJ1-1 few TRBV6-4 TGTGCCAGCCGGGGACAGGGCAAAACTGAAGCTTTCTTT CASRGQGKTEAFF
NA TRBJ2-5 NA TRBV5-4 TGTGCCAGCAGCAGGACAGTAGGGTATGAGACCCAGTACTTC CASSRTVGYETQYF
TRBD1 TRBJ2-6 NA TRBV6-6 TGTGCCAGTCGGGACAGCTCTGGGGCCAACGTCCTGACTTTC CASRDSSGANVLTF
NA TRBJ1-4 NA TRBV7-2 TGTGCCAGCAGCCGGGGGAGGGAGGGTGAAAAACTGTTTTTT CASSRGREGEKLFF
NA TRBJ1-2 NA TRBV20-1 TGCAGTGCCACAGGTATCTATGGCTACACCTTC CSATGIYGYTF
NA TRBJ1-1 NA TRBV16 TGTGCCAGCAGCCAAGTCTTGGCGGTGAACACTGAAGCTTTCTTT CASSQVLAVNTEAFF
NA TRBJ2-1 NA TRBV7-3 TGTGCCAGCAGCGCCGAGTCGGGTAATGAGCAGTTCTTC CASSAESGNEQFF
NA TRBJ2-3 NA TRBV9 TGTGCCAGCAGCGTAGAGCCGGCCGGGTTAACAGATACGCAGTATTTT CASSVEPAGLTDTQYF
NA TRBJ1-6 NA TRBV7-9 TGTGCCAGCAGCTTAGCGATCCTAGACGACCGTAATTCACCCCTCCACTTT CASSLAILDDRNSPLHF
NA TRBJ2-1 few TRBV9 TGTGCCAGCAGCGTAGGGCTTATGGGTGAGCAGTTCTTC CASSVGLMGEQFF
NA TRBJ1-2 NA TRBV2 TGTGCCAGCAGTGAAGGAGGATATGGCTACACCTTC CASSEGGYGYTF
NA TRBJ2-2 NA TRBV7-7 TGTGCCAGCAGCTTAGATGGGTCGGTCGGGGAGCTGTTTTTT CASSLDGSVGELFF
NA TRBJ1-2 NA TRBV18 TGTGCCAGCTCACCAGGGTGGCAAGGGCTTAACTATGGCTACACCTTC CASSPGWQGLNYGYTF
TRBD2 TRBJ2-5 few TRBV19 TGTGCCAGTAGTCTCCGTCGGGGGACTAGGGTAGAGACCCAGTACTTC CASSLRRGTRVETQYF
TRBD1 TRBJ2-7 NA TRBV5-6 TGTGCCAGCAGCTTACCGGGACAGACCTACGAGCAGTACTTC CASSLPGQTYEQYF
TRBD2 TRBJ2-1 NA TRBV7-2 TGTGCCAGCAGGGAGGGACTAGCGGGGCGCTACAATGAGCAGTTCTTC CASREGLAGRYNEQFF
NA TRBJ2-7 NA TRBV5-5 TGTGCCAGCAGCTTGGAATGGGCACCCCCCTACGAGCAGTACTTC CASSLEWAPPYEQYF